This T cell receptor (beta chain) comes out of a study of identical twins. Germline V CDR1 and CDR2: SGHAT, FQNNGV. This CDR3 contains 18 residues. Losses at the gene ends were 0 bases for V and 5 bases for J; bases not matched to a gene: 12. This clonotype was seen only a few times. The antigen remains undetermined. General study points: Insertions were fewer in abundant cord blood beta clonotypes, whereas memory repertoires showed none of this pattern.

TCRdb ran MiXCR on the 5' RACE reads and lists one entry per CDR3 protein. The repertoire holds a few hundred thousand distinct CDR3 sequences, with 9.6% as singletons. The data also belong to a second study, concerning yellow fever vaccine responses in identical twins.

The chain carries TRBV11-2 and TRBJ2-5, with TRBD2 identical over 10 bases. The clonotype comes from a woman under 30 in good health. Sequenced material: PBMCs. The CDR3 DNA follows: TGTGCCAGCAGCTTAGATCGCCTAGCGGGAGTTGAAGGGGAGACCCAGTACTTC. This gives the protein CASSLDRLAGVEGETQYF.